The TCR beta chain described here comes from a study of blood T cell repertoires in COVID-19. Clones were read by immunoSEQ multiplex PCR, and TCRdb kept only the in-frame ones, dropping some. The sample lists roughly 120,000 clones, about 83% occurring once. The V end was cut by 6 bases, the J end by 1 base, with 7 bases between. This CDR3 is 13 amino acids long. CDR1 and CDR2 (germline): SNHLY, FYNNEI. Comments on this clone: Other DNA sequences in this specimen translate into the identical CDR3.

The origin of this receptor is a man between 65 and 79 years old with acute or convalescent COVID-19. The rearrangement links TRBV2 to TRBJ1-5; D is perhaps TRBD1 (6 bases). Material for sequencing was peripheral blood. CDR3 protein: CASRDSSNQPQHF. In DNA, the CDR3 is TGTGCCAGCAGGGACAGCAGCAATCAGCCCCAGCATTTT. Filled out from reference TRBV2 and TRBJ1-5, the complete variable domain reads EPEVTQTPSHQVTQMGQEVILRCVPISNHLYFYWYRQILGQKVEFLVSFYNNEISEKSEIFDDQFSVERPDGSNFTLKIRSTKLEDSAMYFCASRDSSNQPQHFGDGTRLSIL.